Listed here are 17 T cell receptor beta chains from one sample, sequenced in a study of T cell repertoires in cytomegalovirus infection. TCRdb processed the reads anew with MiXCR; each CDR3 protein has one entry. The table includes fewer than 200,000 distinct CDR3 sequences, about 15% detected once. The material sequenced was PBMCs. These receptors were taken from a human donor in good health (CMV status not recorded). Some clones in this sample may be carry-over from other donors' samples.

This clonotype was recorded many times. V gene TRBV2 combines with J gene TRBJ2-2; perhaps D is TRBD1 or TRBD2 (5 bases each). The V end lost 7 bases, the J end lost 1 base, and 10 bases lay between the germline ends. Germline-derived CDR1 and CDR2 are SNHLY and FYNNEI. This CDR3 has 14 residues. CDR3 DNA: TGTGCCAGCAAGGGACGGGTGAACACCGGGGAGCTGTTTTTT. It codes for CASKGRVNTGELFF.

Only a few counts were recorded for this clonotype. The chain couples TRBV24-1 to TRBJ2-1; TRBD1 matches at 8 bases. CDR3 length equals 12 residues. Germline-derived CDR1 and CDR2 are KGHDR and SFDVKD. J was trimmed by 7 bases and V by 9 bases; bases with no gene match: 4. Here the CDR3 reads CATRDRGNEQFF. The CDR3 nucleotides are TGTGCCACCCGAGACAGGGGAAATGAGCAGTTCTTC.

The gene calls are TRBV29-1 and TRBJ1-4; TRBD1 matches at 7 bases. The length of the CDR3 is 11 residues. The V gene end was trimmed by 6 bases and the J gene end by 7 bases; junction bases not matched to a gene: 2. Germline V lookup: CDR1 SQVTM, CDR2 ANQGSEA. The chain's CDR3 is CSVGDSEKLFF. In DNA form, the CDR3 reads TGCAGCGTGGGGGACAGTGAAAAACTGTTTTTT.

This clonotype was observed once. The gene calls are TRBV20-1 and TRBJ2-3; 8 bases map to TRBD2. Unmatched junction bases numbered 12, after V lost 6 bases and J lost 4 bases. This CDR3 contains 15 residues. CDR1 and CDR2 from the germline V gene are DFQATT and SNEGSKA (reference sequence). CDR3 in DNA: TGCAGTGCATACTCACCGGGACTAGGATCAGATACGCAGTATTTT. It specifies CSAYSPGLGSDTQYF.

This clonotype was seen a few times. J is TRBJ1-6 and V is TRBV10-3, with 8 bases matching TRBD1. Germline assignment: CDR1 ENHRY and CDR2 SYGVKD. J lost 3 bases, V lost 9 bases, and 7 bases had no gene match. The CDR3 totals 15 residues. The CDR3: CAIRTGTNYNSPLHF. CDR3 in DNA: TGTGCCATTCGGACAGGGACCAACTATAATTCACCCCTCCACTTT.

This clonotype has just a few counts. This chain joins TRBV29-1 and TRBJ1-2; the match to TRBD1 covers 10 bases. CDR1 SQVTM and CDR2 ANQGSEA come from the germline V gene. Germline trimming cut 3 bases from V and 4 bases from J; bases unmatched to any gene: 8. The CDR3 is 15 amino acids. CDR3: CSVEFGGTGVYGYTF. DNA of the CDR3: TGCAGCGTTGAGTTTGGCGGGACAGGGGTCTATGGCTACACCTTC.

At least ten counts were recorded for this clonotype. The gene calls are TRBV10-3 and TRBJ1-5; D gene uncertain. With 0 bases removed from V and 6 bases from J, the gap between germline ends came to 9 bases. Germline V lookup: CDR1 ENHRY, CDR2 SYGVKD. This CDR3 comprises 14 residues. CDR3 residues: CAISESGGIQPQHF. CDR3 bases: TGTGCCATCAGTGAGTCAGGAGGGATTCAGCCCCAGCATTTT.

This clonotype was observed a handful of times. V and J are TRBV19 and TRBJ1-5; D is perhaps TRBD1 (5 bases). The CDR3 spans 14 residues. Trimming took 3 bases from V and 4 from J, leaving 10 bases between them. CDR1 is LNHDA and CDR2 is SQIVND in the germline V gene (reference sequence). The CDR3 nucleotides are TGTGCCAGTAGTATTCTAACAGGTAATCAGCCCCAGCATTTT. This codes for CASSILTGNQPQHF.

This clonotype was counted only a few times. This chain links TRBV5-1 with TRBJ1-1; TRBD1 agrees at 8 bases. The CDR3 spans 13 residues. V was pared by 2 bases and J by 8 bases, with 5 bases of the junction left unmatched. Germline V CDR1 and CDR2: SGHRS, YFSETQ. The CDR3 nucleotides are TGCGCCAGCAGCTTAATCCGGGACAGGGAAGCTTTCTTT. This sequence encodes CASSLIRDREAFF.

This clonotype was picked up many times. The chain couples TRBV7-9 to TRBJ1-4; D is undetermined. In germline, CDR1 is SEHNR, CDR2 FQNEAQ (reference sequence). V was pared by 1 base and J by 5 bases, with 11 bases between. This CDR3 is built from 15 residues. The CDR3 reads CASSLVSGRNEKLFF. CDR3 nucleotide sequence: TGTGCCAGCAGCTTAGTTTCAGGAAGAAATGAAAAACTGTTTTTT.

This clonotype was detected many times. V gene TRBV7-2 combines with J gene TRBJ1-1, with D possibly being TRBD1 (5 bases). V lost 5 bases and J 3 bases, leaving 13 bases between the germline ends. Germline-derived CDR1 and CDR2 are SGHTA and FQGNSA. CDR3 length equals 14 residues. In DNA, the CDR3 is TGTGCCAGCAGCCGATCGGAGGGGTACACTGAAGCTTTCTTT. Its protein is CASSRSEGYTEAFF.

As regards this clonotype: This may be a read error, as it is one base from a much larger clone. The gene calls are TRBV4-1 and TRBJ1-2, with unresolved D. This CDR3 is built from 15 residues. The germline V gene encodes CDR1 MGHRA and CDR2 YSYEKL. CDR3 region: CASSRLFGPREGCTF. For the CDR3, the DNA is TGCGCCAGCAGCCGATTATTCGGACCCAGAGAGGGCTGCACCTTC.

This clonotype was counted ten times or more. The chain employs TRBV28 and TRBJ1-1, with D unresolved. CDR3 size: 14 residues. Germline-derived CDR1 and CDR2 are MDHEN and SYDVKM. Trimming took 5 bases from V and 1 from J, leaving 11 bases between them. The CDR3 nucleotides read TGTGCCAGCAGTCATTCATGGGGGAACACTGAAGCTTTCTTT. Protein: CASSHSWGNTEAFF.

This clonotype appeared a single time. The chain combines TRBV20-1 with TRBJ2-7, with 7 positions matching TRBD1. Trimming removed 3 bases from V and 2 bases from J; junction bases left unmatched: 10. Germline V gene data show CDR1 as DFQATT and CDR2 as SNEGSKA (reference sequence). The CDR3 runs 15 residues. The CDR3, as DNA: TGCAGTGCTAGCCGAGGGGGCAGGGGCACCTACGAGCAGTACTTC. This codes for CSASRGGRGTYEQYF.

Many counts were recorded for this clonotype. The V call is TRBV7-9, the J call TRBJ1-2; a weak D match, TRBD1 (6 bases). From germline, CDR1 is SEHNR and CDR2 FQNEAQ (reference sequence). CDR3 length: 14 residues. Deletions cut 6 bases from V and 5 bases from J, with 16 bases between. The CDR3, as DNA: TGTGCCAGCAGTCTTACAGGGACGGGGTATGGCTACACCTTC. Protein sequence: CASSLTGTGYGYTF.

This clonotype has more than one count but fewer than ten. The CDR3 spells CAISWGNAQETQYF. The DNA for the CDR3 is TGTGCCATCAGTTGGGGAAACGCACAAGAGACCCAGTACTTC. This chain connects TRBV10-3 to TRBJ2-5, with D uncertain. The CDR3 covers 14 residues. Germline V lookup: CDR1 ENHRY, CDR2 SYGVKD. The ends were cut back, 5 bases at V and 2 bases at J, with 12 bases in the middle.

There are many counts of this clonotype. This chain uses TRBV7-8 with TRBJ2-7; TRBD1 matches 10 bases. Trimming at V came to 8 bases and at J to 2 bases, leaving 3 bases not matched to a gene. The CDR3 runs 13 residues. Germline loops: CDR1 SGHVS, CDR2 FQNEAQ. The CDR3 reads CASGQGEAYEQYF. CDR3 DNA: TGTGCCAGCGGACAGGGGGAGGCCTACGAGCAGTACTTC.